These T cell receptor beta chains were read from a single sample in a study of blood T cell repertoires in COVID-19. Only in-frame clones appear in the TCRdb table, and some are missing; sequencing was by immunoSEQ multiplex PCR. The top ten clones hold under 30% of a sample with roughly 200,000 clones, approximately 88% of them seen once. Input material: peripheral blood. The receptors originated from a middle-aged man with acute or convalescent COVID-19. CDR3s include the opening cysteine and the closing phenylalanine or tryptophan. A D gene is named only where the DNA matches it firmly.

v_gene: TRBV9
d_gene: TRBD1
CDR3aa: CASSGRQGGNTEAFF

v_gene: TRBV7-9
d_gene: NA
CDR3aa: CASSFPFEGSPQHF

v_gene: TRBV6-5
d_gene: NA
CDR3aa: CASSSGTDTQYF

v_gene: TRBV6-1
d_gene: NA
CDR3aa: CASSERGGGGVNSPLHF

v_gene: TRBV6-1
d_gene: NA
CDR3aa: CASSEAGTQKTLLFF

v_gene: TRBV11-2
d_gene: TRBD1
CDR3aa: CASSTRTGPDEQFF

v_gene: TRBV19
d_gene: NA
CDR3aa: CASSGGSYPSGNTIYF

v_gene: TRBV5-5
d_gene: NA
CDR3aa: CASSSGGRVWVGPNYGYTF

v_gene: TRBV6-2/TRBV6-3
d_gene: TRBD1
CDR3aa: CASSYSQGYRGGNQPQHF

v_gene: TRBV18
d_gene: TRBD2
CDR3aa: CASSPRTSGANEQFF

v_gene: TRBV30
d_gene: NA
CDR3aa: CAWSPSGAIYGYTF

v_gene: TRBV15
d_gene: NA
CDR3aa: CATSRAQGFNEQFF

v_gene: TRBV12-5
d_gene: NA
CDR3aa: CASASMAGNTEAFF

v_gene: TRBV6-5
d_gene: NA
CDR3aa: CASSYSGQQRGYTF

v_gene: TRBV9
d_gene: NA
CDR3aa: CASSATDLAHSGNTIYF

v_gene: TRBV15
d_gene: NA
CDR3aa: CATSSRVEGTDTQYF

v_gene: TRBV19
d_gene: NA
CDR3aa: CASSIDRGAGANVLTF

v_gene: TRBV19
d_gene: NA
CDR3aa: CASSHQGGNAEAFF

v_gene: TRBV7-2
d_gene: NA
CDR3aa: CASSSIRDSSTDTQYF

v_gene: TRBV30
d_gene: NA
CDR3aa: CAWSVQLNTEAFF

v_gene: TRBV3-1/TRBV3-2
d_gene: TRBD1
CDR3aa: CASSSGQGWINSGANVLTF

v_gene: TRBV25-1
d_gene: TRBD2
CDR3aa: CASERAGGLYEQYF

v_gene: TRBV7-6
d_gene: TRBD2
CDR3aa: CASSLLAGGWETQYF

v_gene: TRBV12-3/TRBV12-4
d_gene: NA
CDR3aa: CASSINRVGEQYF

v_gene: TRBV15
d_gene: TRBD1
CDR3aa: CATSRDYWGQGYQPQHF

v_gene: TRBV10-3
d_gene: TRBD2
CDR3aa: CAISDLAGGRETQYF

v_gene: TRBV4-1
d_gene: TRBD2
CDR3aa: CASSQNSLAGGGTYNEQFF

v_gene: TRBV5-1
d_gene: NA
CDR3aa: CASSPGVARGEQFF

v_gene: TRBV7-8
d_gene: NA
CDR3aa: CASSLGGTYAYEQYF

v_gene: TRBV18
d_gene: NA
CDR3aa: CASSGQSIYGYTF

v_gene: TRBV6-1
d_gene: NA
CDR3aa: CASSESGPGGNQPQHF

v_gene: TRBV5-6
d_gene: TRBD1
CDR3aa: CASSFWGQGGNSPLHF

v_gene: TRBV30
d_gene: TRBD1
CDR3aa: CAWSTTGGWTEAFF

v_gene: TRBV7-2
d_gene: NA
CDR3aa: CASSFRVHEQYF

v_gene: TRBV7-2
d_gene: TRBD2
CDR3aa: CASSLVSSGTHTQYF

v_gene: TRBV9
d_gene: NA
CDR3aa: CASGEDTQYF

v_gene: TRBV5-1
d_gene: NA
CDR3aa: CASSLGTAVLAYEQYF

v_gene: TRBV3-1/TRBV3-2
d_gene: NA
CDR3aa: CASSQDAWRTEAFF